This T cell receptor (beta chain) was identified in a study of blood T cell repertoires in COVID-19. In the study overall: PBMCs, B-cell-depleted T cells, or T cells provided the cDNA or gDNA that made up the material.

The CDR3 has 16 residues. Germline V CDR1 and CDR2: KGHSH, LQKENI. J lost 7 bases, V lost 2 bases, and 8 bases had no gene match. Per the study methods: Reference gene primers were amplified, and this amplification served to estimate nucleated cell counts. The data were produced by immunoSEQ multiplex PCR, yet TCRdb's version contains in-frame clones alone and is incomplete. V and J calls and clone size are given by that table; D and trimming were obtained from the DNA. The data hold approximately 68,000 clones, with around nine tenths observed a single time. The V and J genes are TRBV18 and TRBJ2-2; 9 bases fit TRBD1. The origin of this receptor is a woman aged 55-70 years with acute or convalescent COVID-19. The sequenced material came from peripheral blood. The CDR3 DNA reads TGTGCCAGCTCACCAAGTACGGGACAGGGTTTCGGGGAGCTGTTTTTT. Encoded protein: CASSPSTGQGFGELFF.